The subject of this entry is one T cell receptor (beta chain). Its target is unknown. Sequencing of each sample assayed some 9.4 x 10^4 TCR templates. Sequencing used immunoSEQ multiplex PCR; TCRdb keeps in-frame clones, though not all of them. The sample shows around 100,000 clones, about 94% of them seen only once. The data were taken from a study of siplizumab effects on memory and regulatory T cells. General study results and limits: Siplizumab, the agent tested, significantly reduced alloreactive sequences traceable to unstimulated CD4+ memory cells. Proliferating siplizumab-culture Tregs lacked confirmation of suppressive function.

The CDR3 spans 12 residues. The germline V gene encodes CDR1 SNHLY and CDR2 FYNNEI. V was clipped by 8 bases and J by 7 bases, with 12 bases between them. The TCR originated in a human donor in good health. The chain employs TRBV2 and TRBJ1-5; TRBD1 might be the D (5 bases). The source material was Tregs sorted from blood. The CDR3: CASQNRGQPQHF. The CDR3 DNA reads TGTGCCAGCCAAAATAGGGGCCAGCCCCAGCATTTT.